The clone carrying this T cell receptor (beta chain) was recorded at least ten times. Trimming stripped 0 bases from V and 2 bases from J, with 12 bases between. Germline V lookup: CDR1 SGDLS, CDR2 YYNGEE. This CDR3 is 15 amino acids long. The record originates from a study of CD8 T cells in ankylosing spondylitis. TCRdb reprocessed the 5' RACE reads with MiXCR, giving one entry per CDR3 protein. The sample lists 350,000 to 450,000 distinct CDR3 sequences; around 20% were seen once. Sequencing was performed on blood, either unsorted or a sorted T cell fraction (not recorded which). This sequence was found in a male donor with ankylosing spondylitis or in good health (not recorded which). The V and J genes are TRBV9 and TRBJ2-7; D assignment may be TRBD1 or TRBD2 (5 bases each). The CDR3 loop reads CASSVGDGSPYEQYF. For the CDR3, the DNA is TGTGCCAGCAGCGTAGGGGACGGTAGCCCCTACGAGCAGTACTTC.